These 32 T cell receptor beta chains share one sample of origin, sequenced in a study of blood T cell repertoires in COVID-19. Assay used: immunoSEQ multiplex PCR; TCRdb lists only in-frame clones, some missing. The sample contains about 140,000 clones, around 82% of which appear only once. Material: peripheral blood. Receptor source: a human donor in a cohort sampled during active COVID-19.

The genes are TRBV5-1 and TRBJ1-4; weak D call: TRBD1 (6 bases). The CDR3 has 14 residues. Between the trimmed V and J ends, which lost 8 bases and 3 bases, there was a span of 14 bases. CDR1 SGHRS and CDR2 YFSETQ come from the germline V gene. As DNA, the CDR3 is TGCGCCAGTAGGCACAGGGCCTCTAATGAAAAACTGTTTTTT. Amino acids: CASRHRASNEKLFF.

The chain has TRBV20-1 and TRBJ2-7; D uncertain. V gave up 6 bases and J gave up 6 bases, with 12 bases separating them. The CDR3 length is 11 residues. Germline V gene data show CDR1 as DFQATT and CDR2 as SNEGSKA (reference sequence). The CDR3 spells CSALSYPEQYF. The CDR3 DNA sequence: TGCAGTGCCCTATCCTATCCCGAGCAGTACTTC.

This clone was recorded a few times. The V call is TRBV5-1, the J call TRBJ1-6, with TRBD1 matching over 9 bases. V trimming: 4 bases; J trimming: 6 bases; junction bases outside the gene matches: 8. The germline CDR1 and CDR2 sequences are SGHRS and YFSETQ. The CDR3 extends over 16 amino acids. Here the CDR3 DNA reads TGCGCCAGCAGCCGAGACAGGGGGGATGTTAATTCACCCCTCCACTTT. Residues: CASSRDRGDVNSPLHF.

The chain has TRBV25-1 and TRBJ2-5, with a weak D call TRBD1 (7 bases). V was clipped by 6 bases and J by 6 bases, with 20 bases between them. This CDR3 has 15 amino acids. In germline, CDR1 is MGHDK, CDR2 SYGVNS. The CDR3 sequence is CASSSGGFSIKTQYF. The CDR3, as DNA: TGTGCCAGCAGCTCAGGGGGGTTCTCTATAAAGACCCAGTACTTC.

The J gene is TRBJ1-2, the V gene TRBV12-3 or TRBV12-4, with no clear D. V was shortened by 5 bases and J by 4 bases, with 11 bases between the two germline ends. The CDR3 loop spans 13 amino acids. DNA for the CDR3: TGTGCCAGCAGTCCCGCCCTAGGCTATGGCTACACCTTC. Its translation is CASSPALGYGYTF.

A word on this clone: Other DNA sequences from this sample encode an identical CDR3 as well. This rearrangement joins TRBV6-5 to TRBJ1-2; 9 bases match TRBD1. V shed 3 bases and J 4 bases; nucleotides not matched to a gene: 6. CDR1 is MNHEY, CDR2 SVGAGI, per germline. There are 15 residues in the CDR3. CDR3 in amino acids: CASSYSGQGLYGYTF. Here the CDR3 DNA reads TGTGCCAGCAGTTATTCGGGACAGGGACTCTATGGCTACACCTTC.

The chain is built from TRBV6-5 and TRBJ2-3; 9 nucleotides match TRBD1. Germline CDR1 reads MNHEY; CDR2 reads SVGAGI. Losses at the gene ends were 4 bases for V and 5 bases for J; bases not matched to a gene: 10. The CDR3 has 16 amino acids. The CDR3 nucleotides are TGTGCCAGCAGTTCGATTCCGGGACAGGGTAAAGATACGCAGTATTTT. Amino acids: CASSSIPGQGKDTQYF.

In its sample, this clone was seen a few times. The chain employs TRBV5-1 and TRBJ2-7; D may be TRBD1 (6 bases). Between the trimmed V and J ends, which lost 4 bases and 0 bases, there was a span of 20 bases. Germline loops: CDR1 SGHRS, CDR2 YFSETQ. The CDR3 sequence is 17 residues long. The CDR3 DNA is TGCGCCAGCAGCGACGCTCCGGGACAACCCTTCTCCTACGAGCAGTACTTC. Residues: CASSDAPGQPFSYEQYF.

V usage is TRBV19 and J usage is TRBJ1-3, with 7 bases lining up with TRBD1. CDR3 length: 17 amino acids. Per the germline V gene, CDR1 is LNHDA and CDR2 is SQIVND (reference sequence). V shed 3 bases and J 0 bases; nucleotides not matched to a gene: 8. DNA of the CDR3: TGTGCCAGTAGTATCCTCACCGGGACAGTCTCTGGAAACACCATATATTTT. This gives the protein CASSILTGTVSGNTIYF.

This chain uses TRBV5-1 with TRBJ2-7; D gene ambiguous. Trimming took off 0 bases at V and 0 bases at J, with 7 bases between the two ends. In germline, CDR1 is SGHRS, CDR2 YFSETQ. This CDR3 is 14 amino acids long. In DNA form, the CDR3 reads TGCGCCAGCAGCTTGGCGGTAAGCTCCTACGAGCAGTACTTC. This encodes CASSLAVSSYEQYF.

The V call is TRBV11-2, the J call TRBJ2-5; possible D gene TRBD2, 6 bases. Germline loops: CDR1 SGHAT, CDR2 FQNNGV. The CDR3 sequence is 15 residues long. V lost 3 bases and J 5 bases, leaving 16 bases between the germline ends. In DNA, the CDR3 is TGTGCCAGCAGCTTGGACGTCACTAGCACTGAGACCCAGTACTTC. Protein: CASSLDVTSTETQYF. The full variable domain, in which reference TRBV11-2 and TRBJ2-5 provide the parts outside the CDR3, is EAGVAQSPRYKIIEKRQSVAFWCNPISGHATLYWYQQILGQGPKLLIQFQNNGVVDDSQLPKDRFSAERLKGVDSTLKIQPAKLEDSAVYLCASSLDVTSTETQYFGPGTRLLVL.

The rearrangement links TRBV11-2 to TRBJ2-4; possibly TRBD1 for D (5 bases). The CDR3 covers 14 residues. Trimming took 8 bases from V and 9 from J, leaving 20 bases between them. The germline gives CDR1 SGHAT, CDR2 FQNNGV. CDR3 residues: CASATTQGYGIQYF. CDR3 coding DNA: TGTGCCAGCGCTACTACGCAGGGCTACGGCATTCAGTACTTC.

This chain connects TRBV28 to TRBJ1-2; TRBD1 matches 7 bases. The CDR3 totals 15 residues. The V and J ends lost 3 bases and 5 bases, in that order; junction bases with no gene match: 9. In germline, CDR1 is MDHEN, CDR2 SYDVKM. CDR3 protein: CASSFVTGPFYGYTF. Written as DNA, the CDR3 is TGTGCCAGCAGTTTTGTGACAGGGCCCTTTTATGGCTACACCTTC.

This clone was counted only a few times. The chain carries TRBV5-4 and TRBJ2-7; 10 positions agree with TRBD1. Unmatched junction bases numbered 8, after V lost 4 bases and J lost 4 bases. Germline-derived CDR1 and CDR2 are SGHNT and YYREEE (reference sequence). This CDR3 contains 15 residues. CDR3 protein: CASSGGDRGRYEQYF. DNA of the CDR3: TGTGCCAGCAGCGGCGGGGACAGGGGACGTTACGAGCAGTACTTC.

In its sample, this clone was seen once. The chain is built from TRBV28 and TRBJ1-5; D unclear. Trimming took 5 bases from V and 2 from J, leaving 13 bases between them. Germline V CDR1 and CDR2: MDHEN, SYDVKM. This CDR3 has 15 residues. In DNA form, the CDR3 reads TGTGCCAGCAGTGCACGGGGTGAGGGCAATCAGCCCCAGCATTTT. It codes for CASSARGEGNQPQHF. Full variable domain (remainder filled in from reference TRBV28 and TRBJ1-5): DVKVTQSSRYLVKRTGEKVFLECVQDMDHENMFWYRQDPGLGLRLIYFSYDVKMKEKGDIPEGYSVSREKKERFSLILESASTNQTSMYLCASSARGEGNQPQHFGDGTRLSIL.

This clone showed up just a few times. The chain has TRBV5-5 and TRBJ1-6; D perhaps matches TRBD1 (6 bases). CDR1 and CDR2 from the germline V gene are SGHKS and YYEKEE (reference sequence). CDR3 length equals 17 residues. The V and J ends lost 3 bases and 7 bases respectively, with 20 bases between them. CDR3 coding DNA: TGTGCCAGCAGCTCCCCCGGGGGGCTGGTATGGAATTCACCCCTCCACTTT. The encoded protein is CASSSPGGLVWNSPLHF.

This rearrangement joins TRBV6-2 or TRBV6-3 to TRBJ1-2; D remains ambiguous. From germline, CDR1 is MNHEY and CDR2 SVGEGT. The CDR3 totals 14 residues. Trimming shortened V by 0 bases and J by 7 bases, and 12 bases separated the two germline ends. Written as DNA, the CDR3 is TGTGCCAGCAGTTACTCGAGTACGCTTAGTGGCTACACCTTC. It translates to CASSYSSTLSGYTF.

The gene calls are TRBV19 and TRBJ2-7, with D maybe TRBD1 (6 bases). Germline V gene data show CDR1 as LNHDA and CDR2 as SQIVND (reference sequence). The CDR3 covers 16 residues. V was trimmed by 5 bases and J by 6 bases, leaving 23 bases between them. The CDR3 region has the DNA TGTGCCAGTAGTGCTCTATCCGCAGGGGCGCCTATCGAGCAGTACTTC. This codes for CASSALSAGAPIEQYF.

This clone was seen a few times. Additional DNA sequences in this sample encode the identical CDR3. This chain connects TRBV5-4 to TRBJ1-5, with D possibly matching TRBD1 (6 bases). The CDR3 has 14 amino acids. Germline V gene data show CDR1 as SGHNT and CDR2 as YYREEE (reference sequence). V was cut by 5 bases and J by 7 bases, with 16 bases left in between. In DNA, the CDR3 is TGTGCCAGCAGTCTACAGGGTTCTTACCAGCCCCAGCATTTT. It yields the protein CASSLQGSYQPQHF.

This clone was detected only once. The rearrangement uses TRBV29-1 and TRBJ2-2, with D possibly being TRBD1 (6 bases). The CDR3 is made up of 13 amino acids. Germline V CDR1 and CDR2: SQVTM, ANQGSEA. Trimming removed 3 bases from V and 6 bases from J, with 11 bases in between. CDR3 DNA: TGCAGCGTTGATACAGGGTTACCCGGGGAGCTGTTTTTT. Its translation: CSVDTGLPGELFF.

The chain combines TRBV6-9 with TRBJ2-7; D gene unclear. The V end was cut by 0 bases, the J end by 7 bases, with 16 bases between. Germline loops: CDR1 MNHGY, CDR2 SVAAGI. The CDR3 length is 15 residues. CDR3 sequence (DNA): TGTGCCAGCAGTTATTCGATGGGCCCGAGCCGGGAGCAGTACTTC. This encodes CASSYSMGPSREQYF.

The chain has TRBV25-1 and TRBJ2-6, with D possibly matching TRBD1 (5 bases). Germline V gene data show CDR1 as MGHDK and CDR2 as SYGVNS. CDR3 length: 15 amino acids. V lost 2 bases and J 3 bases, leaving 8 bases between the germline ends. The CDR3 sequence is CASSEPGYGANVLTF. The CDR3 nucleotides are TGTGCCAGCAGTGAACCAGGGTATGGGGCCAACGTCCTGACTTTC.

This clone was counted a single time. V and J are TRBV5-1 and TRBJ1-3; 7 bases match TRBD1. After removal of 0 bases from V and 2 bases from J, the junction contained 5 bases not matched to a gene. Germline V CDR1 and CDR2: SGHRS, YFSETQ. The CDR3 has 16 amino acids. As DNA, the CDR3 is TGCGCCAGCAGCTTGGGGGGACAGTCAGCTGGAAACACCATATATTTT. Protein: CASSLGGQSAGNTIYF. Supplemented by reference TRBV5-1 and TRBJ1-3, the full variable domain reads KAGVTQTPRYLIKTRGQQVTLSCSPISGHRSVSWYQQTPGQGLQFLFEYFSETQRNKGNFPGRFSGRQFSNSRSEMNVSTLELGDSALYLCASSLGGQSAGNTIYFGEGSWLTVV.

V is TRBV5-1 and J is TRBJ2-2; possible D gene TRBD1, 6 bases. CDR1 is SGHRS and CDR2 is YFSETQ in the germline V gene. The CDR3 extends over 15 amino acids. Trimming took off 1 base at V and 3 bases at J, with 10 bases between the two ends. The CDR3 spells CASSLNRAYTGELFF. CDR3 nucleotide sequence: TGCGCCAGCAGCTTGAACAGGGCTTACACCGGGGAGCTGTTTTTT.

This clone was found once. J is TRBJ2-3 and V is TRBV4-1, with 12 positions matching TRBD2. The CDR3 is 16 amino acids. Germline CDR1 MGHRA, CDR2 YSYEKL. The V gene end was trimmed by 4 bases and the J gene end by 4 bases; junction bases not matched to a gene: 6. The CDR3, as DNA: TGCGCCAGCAGCCTATCGACTAGCGGGGGCCCAGATACGCAGTATTTT. It specifies CASSLSTSGGPDTQYF.

This clone came up a few times. The rearrangement uses TRBV5-5 and TRBJ2-6, with TRBD2 as a possible D gene (6 bases). Per the germline V gene, CDR1 is SGHKS and CDR2 is YYEKEE (reference sequence). There are 17 residues in the CDR3. With 3 bases removed from V and 1 base from J, the gap between germline ends came to 14 bases. The CDR3 region is CASSSRSRGSGANVLTF. The CDR3 DNA is TGTGCCAGCAGCTCAAGATCCCGGGGGTCTGGGGCCAACGTCCTGACTTTC.

This rearrangement joins TRBV5-1 to TRBJ2-7; possibly TRBD1 for D (5 bases). This CDR3 is 15 amino acids long. V was cut by 1 base and J by 2 bases, with 13 bases left in between. In germline, CDR1 is SGHRS, CDR2 YFSETQ. For the CDR3, the DNA is TGCGCCAGCAGCTTGAGGTTAGGGGCCACCTACGAGCAGTACTTC. Protein product: CASSLRLGATYEQYF.

The chain joins TRBV4-2 to TRBJ1-1, with D possibly being TRBD1 (5 bases). This CDR3 contains 15 residues. Trimming removed 4 bases from V and 0 bases from J, with 12 bases in between. Germline assignment: CDR1 LGHNA and CDR2 YNFKEQ. CDR3 in amino acids: CASSRMGLLNTEAFF. In nucleotides, the CDR3 is TGTGCCAGCAGCCGGATGGGACTGCTGAACACTGAAGCTTTCTTT.

The chain combines TRBV7-2 with TRBJ2-5, with 13 bases lining up with TRBD2. The CDR3 has 17 amino acids. V was clipped by 6 bases and J by 5 bases; unmatched bases: 12. Germline V gives CDR1 SGHTA, CDR2 FQGNSA. CDR3: CASSKRTSGGALETQYF. The CDR3 DNA reads TGTGCCAGCAGTAAGAGAACTAGCGGGGGGGCACTGGAGACCCAGTACTTC.

V is TRBV10-2 and J is TRBJ2-1; TRBD1 aligns across 9 bases. This CDR3 has 14 residues. Germline CDR1 and CDR2: WSHSY and SAAADI. The ends lost 2 bases at V and 8 bases at J; junction bases unmatched: 4. Written as DNA, the CDR3 is TGCGCCAGCAGTGAGAGGGGACAGGGTTATGAGCAGTTCTTC. Its translation: CASSERGQGYEQFF.

The rearrangement uses TRBV12-5 and TRBJ1-2; possible D gene TRBD1, 6 bases. Per the germline V gene, CDR1 is LGHNT and CDR2 is FRNRAP. V was pared by 5 bases and J by 8 bases, with 12 bases between. The CDR3 covers 12 residues. The CDR3 nucleotides read TGTGCTAGTGGTACAGGGTCGGCGGGCTACACCTTC. It codes for CASGTGSAGYTF.

The V call is TRBV7-9, the J call TRBJ1-4, with D possibly matching TRBD1 (6 bases). Trimming shortened V by 5 bases and J by 4 bases, and 11 bases separated the two germline ends. The length of the CDR3 is 14 residues. Germline loops: CDR1 SEHNR, CDR2 FQNEAQ (reference sequence). The CDR3 DNA follows: TGTGCCAGCAGCCAGGGGACGGTTAATGAAAAACTGTTTTTT. Residues: CASSQGTVNEKLFF.